Included here is one T cell receptor beta chain sequence, with context. For the second PCR, which ran for about 7 to 11 cycles, a sample-barcoded 5' primer and a J-beta primer mix were used. TCRdb reprocessed the 5' RACE reads via MiXCR and lists one record per CDR3 protein. The data hold about 1.6 million distinct CDR3 sequences, with about 35% observed a single time. This record comes from a study of blood T cells in healthy people across ages. This CDR3 has 14 residues. From germline, CDR1 is LGHDT and CDR2 YNNKEL (reference sequence). With 1 base clipped from V and 7 bases from J, the junction kept 3 bases outside the gene matches.

Specimen: blood. This receptor was taken from a woman aged 30 to 39 in good health. V and J are TRBV3-1 and TRBJ2-1; 8 bases agree with TRBD2. The CDR3 loop is CASSQGAGGNEQFF. As DNA, the CDR3 is TGTGCCAGCAGCCAAGGGGCGGGGGGAAATGAGCAGTTCTTC.